This T cell receptor (beta chain) originates from a study of T-cell memory formation after mild COVID-19. About the study: TCR clusters mostly belonged to single donors. Study-level findings and limits: Clones that shrank (day 15 to 85) were balanced CD4/CD8, whereas later expanders leaned CD4+.

TCRdb re-called the 5' RACE reads through MiXCR, storing one row per CDR3 protein. The sample consists of about 290,000 distinct CDR3 sequences, approximately 16% of them appearing once. V lost 3 bases, J lost 0 bases, and 9 bases lay in between. The CDR3 is made up of 15 amino acids. Per germline, CDR1 SGHRS and CDR2 YFSETQ. There are a few counts of this clonotype. The antigen is unknown. Sequenced: PBMCs or a T cell subset sorted from them (not recorded which). The sequence came from a man aged 18 to 30 who had mild COVID-19 (a few samples of this study predate the infection). Cell type and time point are not known. The rearrangement links TRBV5-1 to TRBJ1-4, with D uncertain. The CDR3 is CASSSVGSTNEKLFF. CDR3 nucleotide sequence: TGCGCCAGCAGCTCAGTTGGATCAACTAATGAAAAACTGTTTTTT.